Sequencing of this T cell receptor beta chain was carried out in a study of cytomegalovirus exposure and HLA in healthy donors. General study results and limits: The authors excluded some V segments, including TRBV6-2 and TRBV6-3, as indistinguishable.

The CDR3 runs 13 residues. Trimming shortened V by 1 base and J by 3 bases, and 7 bases separated the two germline ends. Per the germline V gene, CDR1 is LGHNT and CDR2 is FRNRAP. Only one count was recorded for this clone. Its antigen is undetermined. The PCR ran on 60 Vbeta and 13 Jbeta primers. As handled by the study authors: An analysis that came later counted some 81 million unique TCR beta chains, approximately 10 million shared. Generated by immunoSEQ multiplex PCR, the TCRdb table keeps only in-frame clones and is missing some. The DNA gave D and trimming, while V, J and clone size come from that table. The sample lists 80,000 to 95,000 clones, approximately 63% seen once, with roughly 6% in the top ten.

The V gene is TRBV12-5, the J gene TRBJ2-7; D is ambiguous. Sequenced input: PBMCs. The receptor's source is a woman aged 30 to 39 in good health and CMV-seronegative. CDR3 DNA: TGTGCTAGTGGTTTGGACAGTAACTACGAGCAGTACTTC. This gives the protein CASGLDSNYEQYF.